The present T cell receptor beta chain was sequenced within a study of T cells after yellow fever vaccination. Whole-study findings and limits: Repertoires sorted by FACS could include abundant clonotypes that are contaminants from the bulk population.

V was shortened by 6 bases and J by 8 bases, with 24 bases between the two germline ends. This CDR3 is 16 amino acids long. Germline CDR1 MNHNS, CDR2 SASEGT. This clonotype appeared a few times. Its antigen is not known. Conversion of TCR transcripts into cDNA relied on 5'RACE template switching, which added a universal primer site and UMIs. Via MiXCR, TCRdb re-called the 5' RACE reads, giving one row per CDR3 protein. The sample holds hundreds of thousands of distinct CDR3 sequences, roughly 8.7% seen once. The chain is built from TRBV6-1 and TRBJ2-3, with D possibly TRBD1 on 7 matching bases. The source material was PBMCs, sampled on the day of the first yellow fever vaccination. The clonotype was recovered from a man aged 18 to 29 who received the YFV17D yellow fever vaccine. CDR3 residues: CASSVTSGAQGGTQYF. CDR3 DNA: TGTGCCAGCAGCGTGACATCCGGTGCGCAGGGGGGTACGCAGTATTTT.